This T cell receptor (beta chain) stems from a study of T cells in Graves' hyperthyroidism and ophthalmopathy. General observations from the study: Among thyroid clonotypes expanded above 0.001, most also appeared in blood.

Regions amplified from RNA transcripts were the TCR beta CDR3 regions. During a first-round RT-PCR of the TCR CDR3, the HTBI primer set was used. TCRdb passed the multiplex PCR reads through MiXCR, listing each CDR3 protein once. The profile shows under 400,000 distinct CDR3 sequences, about 15% of them singletons. A word on this clonotype: The antigen remains unidentified.

Stable hyperthyroidism: no ophthalmopathy progression over 18 months of follow-up. Uncontrolled infection, other autoimmune disease, pregnancy or lactation excluded patients. Cells are PBMCs isolated from roughly 10 ml of fresh blood. This CDR3 region has 15 residues. Looked up from germline, CDR1 is MNHNS and CDR2 is SASEGT. The V and J ends lost 4 bases and 7 bases, in that order; junction bases with no gene match: 3. This TCR derives from an older woman with Graves' hyperthyroidism. This chain links TRBV6-1 with TRBJ2-1, with 14 bases that match TRBD2. The sequenced material came from blood. The DNA of the CDR3 is TGTGCCAGCAGTGGACTAGCGGGAGGGCGGAATGAGCAGTTCTTC. Protein sequence: CASSGLAGGRNEQFF.